This T cell receptor beta chain was sequenced in a study of blood T cell repertoires in COVID-19. On the study more broadly: Italy, Spain and the United States were the sources of the convalescent and acute COVID-19 samples. PBMCs, B-cell-depleted T cells, or T cells provided the cDNA or gDNA that made up the material.

In the study's own analysis: From reference gene primer amplification, estimates of nucleated cell counts were derived. Here immunoSEQ multiplex PCR was the method, and the copy in TCRdb shows in-frame clones only, minus some. Clone size and the V and J calls come from that table; the DNA yielded D and trimming. The data hold about 74,000 clones, with approximately 86% observed a single time. The V end was cut by 6 bases, the J end by 5 bases, with 14 bases between. The germline V gene has CDR1 SNHLY and CDR2 FYNNEI. The CDR3 is 14 residues long. The TCR was taken from an elderly woman with active or convalescent COVID-19. V is TRBV2 and J is TRBJ2-1; D is undetermined. The specimen was peripheral blood. CDR3 amino acids: CASSSRRPNNEQFF. CDR3 DNA: TGTGCCAGCAGCTCGCGGCGGCCAAACAATGAGCAGTTCTTC.